This T cell receptor beta chain was identified in a study of CD8+CD57+ T cells in acquired aplastic anemia (dated by TCRdb to 2016 to 2019). Some background on the complete study: On average, sorted CD4+ and CD8+ cells yielded roughly 3.4 ug of extracted DNA, with a range of about 0.17 to 27.4 ug. A CD8+CD57+ expansion meant a frequency higher than the mean frequency seen in healthy subjects. Study-wide conclusions, independent of this receptor: No significant difference in CD8+ Simpson's diversity was found between patients and healthy controls (P=0.060). Around 27 CD8+ CDR3 sequences were shared between patients and controls but appeared highly expressed in patients and within their immunodominant clones.

Genomic DNA served as template for TCR beta VDJ combination and CDR3 sequence profiling. An Illumina HiSeq 2000 was used for TCR repertoire sequencing. On the study's bioinformatics: TRBV/TRBJ rearrangement plots, CDR3 size and DJ length profiles, and Simpson's diversity index were used to assess repertoires. Whichever DNA sequence was most abundant in the deep sequencing data was defined as the immunodominant clone. CDR3 amino acid sequences were checked for sharing across subjects and were also compared against the VDJdb database and published repertoires. Clones were called with MiXCR by TCRdb after fastp trimmed the public reads at Q25, and only in-frame beta chains were retained. Rows matching on CDR3 protein sequence are summarized as one entry with the most common DNA and genes. TCRdb's processing, not the authors', yielded these V and J calls. This sample holds some 160,000 distinct CDR3 sequences; around 48% were observed only once. The ten top clones hold around 2.9% of the sample.

Expansion of CD8+CD57+ cells had been shown by flow cytometry in the patients chosen for sequencing. Severe acquired aplastic anemia was diagnosed in all patients according to International Study of Aplastic Anemia and Agranulocytosis and Camitta criteria. Patients had received no therapy at the time of blood sampling. In this study, sorted CD4+ and CD8+ T cells from the blood of healthy subjects and of severe aplastic anemia patients had their TCR repertoires deep-sequenced. In the USA, patient enrollment took place under clinicaltrials.gov protocols 00001620, 01623167, 00001397, 00071045, 00081523 and 00961064. Ficoll-Paque density gradient centrifugation was used to isolate peripheral blood mononuclear cells. Before DNA extraction, CD4+ and CD8+ T cells were sorted with FACS or magnetic beads. This clonotype was seen a single time. It has no known antigen specificity. Sequence at one end of the junction differs from germline and may be a read error.

For CDR1 and CDR2, the germline V gene lists KGHDR and SFDVKD. Reading from cysteine to phenylalanine, the CDR3 counts 12 amino acids. Just the 36-base CDR3 DNA is kept, in frame starting at base 1. The V and J genes are TRBV24-1 and TRBJ2-1; TRBD1 is a possible D gene, resting on 6 matching bases. This receptor was obtained from a human donor with aplastic anemia. The sequenced sample was sorted CD4+, CD8+, or CD8+CD57+ T cells (not recorded which) from PBMCs. The CDR3 reads CATSDSTGPSVF. At the DNA level, the sequence is TGTGCCACCAGTGATTCGACAGGCCCTTCGGTCTTC.